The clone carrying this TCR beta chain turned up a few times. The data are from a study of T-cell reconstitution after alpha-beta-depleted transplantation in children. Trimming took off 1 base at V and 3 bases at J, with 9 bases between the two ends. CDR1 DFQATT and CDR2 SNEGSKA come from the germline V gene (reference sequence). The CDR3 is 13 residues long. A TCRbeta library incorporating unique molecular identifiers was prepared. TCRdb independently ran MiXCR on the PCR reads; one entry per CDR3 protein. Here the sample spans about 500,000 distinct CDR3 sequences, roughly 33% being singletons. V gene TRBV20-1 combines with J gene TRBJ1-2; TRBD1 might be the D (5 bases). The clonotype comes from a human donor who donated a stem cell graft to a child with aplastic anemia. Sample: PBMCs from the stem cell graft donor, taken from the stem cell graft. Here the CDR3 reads CSARVQGDYGYTF. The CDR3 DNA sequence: TGCAGTGCTAGAGTCCAGGGAGACTATGGCTACACCTTC.